The 16 T cell receptor beta chains presented below share a single source sample, sequenced in a study of shared clonotypes between healthy human individuals. Produced via immunoSEQ multiplex PCR; TCRdb's table is partial and in-frame only. The sample includes over a million clones, over 95% seen only once; the top ten take approximately 1%. Sequences were obtained from naive CD4+ T cells sorted from blood. Subset reported: CD45RA+ positively selected. The receptors originated from a man younger than 40 in good health.

DNA of the CDR3: TGTGCCAGCAGCGAACAAACAGGGGTCGGCCGTGGAGCTTTCTTT. Protein: CASSEQTGVGRGAFF. The chain uses TRBV25-1 and TRBJ1-1; TRBD1 agrees at 7 bases. Per the germline V gene, CDR1 is MGHDK and CDR2 is SYGVNS. The V and J ends lost 6 bases and 10 bases, in that order; junction bases with no gene match: 17. The length of the CDR3 is 15 residues. The full variable domain, in which reference TRBV25-1 and TRBJ1-1 provide the parts outside the CDR3, is EADIYQTPRYLVIGTGKKITLECSQTMGHDKMYWYQQDPGMELHLIHYSYGVNSTEKGDLSSESTVSRIRTEHFPLTLESARPSHTSQYLCASSEQTGVGRGAFFGQGTRLTVV.

This clone was recorded once. The DNA of the CDR3 is TGCGCCAGCAGCCAACTCCGAGATACGGGAGAAAAACTGTTTTTT. It codes for CASSQLRDTGEKLFF. The chain carries TRBV4-3 and TRBJ1-4; D is ambiguous. Germline V gene lookup returns CDR1 LGHNA and CDR2 YSLEER. Between the trimmed V and J ends, which lost 2 bases and 8 bases, there was a span of 15 bases. This CDR3 region has 15 residues.

The chain joins TRBV6-6 to TRBJ2-1; 10 bases match TRBD2. The CDR3 is 15 residues long. CDR1 and CDR2 from the germline V gene are MNHNY and SVGAGI (reference sequence). The V segment lost 6 bases and the J segment 2 bases; nucleotides outside the gene matches: 4. The CDR3 coding sequence is TGTGCCAGCAGATCTAGCGGGAGCCCCTACAATGAGCAGTTCTTC. Protein product: CASRSSGSPYNEQFF.

J is TRBJ2-7 and V is TRBV5-1, with D possibly matching TRBD2 (6 bases). This CDR3 has 16 amino acids. Trimming pared 0 bases from V and 3 bases from J, leaving 16 bases between. Germline CDR1 is SGHRS and CDR2 is YFSETQ. CDR3 DNA: TGCGCCAGCAGCTTGGAGCCCGGGAGTCGTCGCTACGAGCAGTACTTC. Translated: CASSLEPGSRRYEQYF.

The sample holds one count of this clone. The chain uses TRBV7-2 and TRBJ2-1; 11 nucleotides line up with TRBD2. With V trimmed by 0 bases and J by 4 bases, 5 bases remained unmatched. The CDR3 sequence is 17 residues long. Germline CDR1 and CDR2: SGHTA and FQGNSA. CDR3 DNA: TGTGCCAGCAGCTTAGCGGCTAGCGGGAGGATGTACAATGAGCAGTTCTTC. It codes for CASSLAASGRMYNEQFF.

The genes are TRBV10-3 and TRBJ2-3, with 8 bases aligning to TRBD1. The V gene end was trimmed by 4 bases and the J gene end by 2 bases; junction bases not matched to a gene: 8. CDR3 length equals 16 residues. CDR1 is ENHRY and CDR2 is SYGVKD in the germline V gene. CDR3 coding DNA: TGTGCCATCAGTGCTTCCGGGACAGGAGTCACAGATACGCAGTATTTT. Translated: CAISASGTGVTDTQYF.

The V and J genes are TRBV7-2 and TRBJ2-1; D is ambiguous. V was trimmed by 1 base and J by 3 bases, leaving 10 bases between them. Germline V gene lookup returns CDR1 SGHTA and CDR2 FQGNSA. The CDR3 totals 15 residues. CDR3 sequence reads: CASSLGNPGYNEQFF. In DNA form, the CDR3 reads TGTGCCAGCAGCTTAGGTAACCCGGGCTACAATGAGCAGTTCTTC.

V gene TRBV7-2 combines with J gene TRBJ2-4; D may be TRBD1 (6 bases). CDR1 and CDR2 from the germline V gene are SGHTA and FQGNSA. Trimming took 2 bases from V and 9 from J, leaving 11 bases between them. The CDR3 totals 13 residues. This chain's CDR3 is CASSLRDNRIQYF. The CDR3, as DNA: TGTGCCAGCAGCTTACGGGACAACCGCATTCAGTACTTC.

The CDR3 DNA is TGCGCCAGCAGCTTGGATGTCAGAACGCGCGGTGGCTACACCTTC. Translated, it gives CASSLDVRTRGGYTF. V usage is TRBV5-1 and J usage is TRBJ1-2; D ambiguous. Trimming stripped 0 bases from V and 7 bases from J, with 16 bases between. The CDR3 is made up of 15 amino acids. Germline CDR1 is SGHRS and CDR2 is YFSETQ.

V gene TRBV29-1 combines with J gene TRBJ2-5; D remains unclear. Germline CDR1 reads SQVTM; CDR2 reads ANQGSEA. V was clipped by 4 bases and J by 3 bases, with 15 bases between them. This CDR3 spans 14 amino acids. The CDR3 coding sequence is TGCAGCGTTGGTTATGGCAGATCGGAAGAGACCCAGTACTTC. Its protein product is CSVGYGRSEETQYF. Full variable domain (outside the CDR3, taken from reference TRBV29-1 and TRBJ2-5): SAVISQKPSRDICQRGTSLTIQCQVDSQVTMMFWYRQQPGQSLTLIATANQGSEATYESGFVIDKFPISRPNLTFSTLTVSNMSPEDSSIYLCSVGYGRSEETQYFGPGTRLLVL.

This clone appeared a single time. The genes are TRBV28 and TRBJ2-1; D remains ambiguous. The germline V gene encodes CDR1 MDHEN and CDR2 SYDVKM. The CDR3 contains 15 residues. Between the trimmed V and J ends, which lost 2 bases and 0 bases, there was a span of 8 bases. As DNA, the CDR3 is TGTGCCAGCAGTTTAGGATCGAGCTCCTACAATGAGCAGTTCTTC. Its translation: CASSLGSSSYNEQFF.

The chain has TRBV30 and TRBJ1-2; D is ambiguous. The CDR3 is 13 amino acids. The V end was cut by 2 bases, the J end by 1 base, with 8 bases between. Germline V gene sequence: CDR1 GTSNPN, CDR2 SVGIG (reference sequence). The CDR3 loop reads CAWSSGDNYGYTF. The CDR3 region has the DNA TGTGCCTGGAGTTCCGGGGATAACTATGGCTACACCTTC.

The J gene is TRBJ2-7, the V gene TRBV27; TRBD1 matches 7 bases. The CDR3 spans 15 residues. Germline CDR1 MNHEY, CDR2 SMNVEV (reference sequence). Trimming removed 6 bases from V and 7 bases from J; junction bases left unmatched: 15. In DNA, the CDR3 is TGTGCCAGCAGGGAACAGGGGCCCCCCGGATTGGAGCAGTACTTC. Translated, it gives CASREQGPPGLEQYF.

The genes are TRBV7-2 and TRBJ2-7; the match to TRBD2 covers 8 bases. This CDR3 contains 15 residues. Looked up from germline, CDR1 is SGHTA and CDR2 is FQGNSA. V trimming: 4 bases; J trimming: 3 bases; junction bases outside the gene matches: 8. CDR3 coding DNA: TGTGCCAGCAGCTCCAGCGGGAGAAGTAACTACGAGCAGTACTTC. It specifies CASSSSGRSNYEQYF.

The chain combines TRBV28 with TRBJ2-7, with D perhaps TRBD1 (6 bases). The germline gives CDR1 MDHEN, CDR2 SYDVKM. This CDR3 has 12 residues. V shed 7 bases and J shed 2 bases, with 9 bases lying between them. The DNA of the CDR3 is TGTGCCAGCAAACAGGGACCCTACGAGCAGTACTTC. Residues: CASKQGPYEQYF.

The gene calls are TRBV20-1 and TRBJ2-7; D might be TRBD2 (5 bases). Between the trimmed V and J ends, which lost 2 bases and 7 bases, there was a span of 9 bases. Germline CDR1 reads DFQATT; CDR2 reads SNEGSKA (reference sequence). CDR3 length: 11 residues. CDR3 in DNA: TGCAGTGCTAGAATAGCGCGTGAGCAGTACTTC. Translated: CSARIAREQYF.